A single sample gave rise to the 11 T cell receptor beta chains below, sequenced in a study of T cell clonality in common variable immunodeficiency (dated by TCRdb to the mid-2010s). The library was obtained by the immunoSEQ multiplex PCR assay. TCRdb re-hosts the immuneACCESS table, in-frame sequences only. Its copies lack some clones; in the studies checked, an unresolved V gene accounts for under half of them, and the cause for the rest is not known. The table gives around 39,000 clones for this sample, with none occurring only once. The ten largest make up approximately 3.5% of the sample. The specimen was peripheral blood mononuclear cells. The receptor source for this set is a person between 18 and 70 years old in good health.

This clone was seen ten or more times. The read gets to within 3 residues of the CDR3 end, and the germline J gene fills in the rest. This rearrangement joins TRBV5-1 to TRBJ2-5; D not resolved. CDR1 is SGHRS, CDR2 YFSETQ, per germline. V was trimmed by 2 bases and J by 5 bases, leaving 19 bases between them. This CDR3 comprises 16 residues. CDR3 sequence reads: CASSLGTSRFWETQYF. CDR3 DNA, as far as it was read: TGCGCCAGCAGCTTAGGAACATCGCGGTTCTGGGAGACC.

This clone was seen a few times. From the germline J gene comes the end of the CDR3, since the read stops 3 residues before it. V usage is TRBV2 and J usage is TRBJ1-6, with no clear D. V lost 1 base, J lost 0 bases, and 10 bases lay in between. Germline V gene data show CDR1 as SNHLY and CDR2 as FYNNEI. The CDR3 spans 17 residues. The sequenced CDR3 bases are TGTGCCAGCAGTGAAGTAGTTGTGAGCTCCTATAATTCACCC. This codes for CASSEVVVSSYNSP. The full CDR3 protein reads CASSEVVVSSYNSPLHF.

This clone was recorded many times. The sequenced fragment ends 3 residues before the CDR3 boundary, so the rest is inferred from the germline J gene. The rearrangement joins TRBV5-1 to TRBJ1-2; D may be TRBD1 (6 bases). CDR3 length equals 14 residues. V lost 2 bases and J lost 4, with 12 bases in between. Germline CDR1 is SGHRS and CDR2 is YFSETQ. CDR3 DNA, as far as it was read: TGCGCCAGCAGCTTCTCTCAGGACAGCTATGGC. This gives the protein CASSFSQDSYG. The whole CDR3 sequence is CASSFSQDSYGYTF. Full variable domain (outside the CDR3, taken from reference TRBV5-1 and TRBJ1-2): KAGVTQTPRYLIKTRGQQVTLSCSPISGHRSVSWYQQTPGQGLQFLFEYFSETQRNKGNFPGRFSGRQFSNSRSEMNVSTLELGDSALYLCASSFSQDSYGYTFGSGTRLTVV.

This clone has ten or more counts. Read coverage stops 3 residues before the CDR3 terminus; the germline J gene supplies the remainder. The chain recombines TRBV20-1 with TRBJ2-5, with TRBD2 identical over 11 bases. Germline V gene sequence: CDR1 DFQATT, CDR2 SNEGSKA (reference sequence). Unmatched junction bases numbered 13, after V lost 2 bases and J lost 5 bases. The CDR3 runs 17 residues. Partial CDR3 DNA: TGCAGTGCTAGACCGGGACTAGCGGTCCTGTCGGGGGAGACC. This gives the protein CSARPGLAVLSGET. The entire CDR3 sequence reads CSARPGLAVLSGETQYF.

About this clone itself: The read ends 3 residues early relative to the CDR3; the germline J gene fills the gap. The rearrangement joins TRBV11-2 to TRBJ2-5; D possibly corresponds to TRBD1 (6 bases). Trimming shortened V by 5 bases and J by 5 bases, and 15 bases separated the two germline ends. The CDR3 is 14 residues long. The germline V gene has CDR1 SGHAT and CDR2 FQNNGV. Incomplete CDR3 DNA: TGTGCCAGCAGCCCCACAGGACAGTTCGAGACC. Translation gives CASSPTGQFET. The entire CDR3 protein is CASSPTGQFETQYF.

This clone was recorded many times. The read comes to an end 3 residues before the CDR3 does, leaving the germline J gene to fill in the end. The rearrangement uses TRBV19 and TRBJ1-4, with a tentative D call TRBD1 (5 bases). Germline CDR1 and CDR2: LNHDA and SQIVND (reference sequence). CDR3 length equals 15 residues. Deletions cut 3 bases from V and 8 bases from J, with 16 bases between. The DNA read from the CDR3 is TGTGCCAGTAGTATTCGGCAGGGTGAGGGGGAAAAA. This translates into CASSIRQGEGEK. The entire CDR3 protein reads CASSIRQGEGEKLFF.

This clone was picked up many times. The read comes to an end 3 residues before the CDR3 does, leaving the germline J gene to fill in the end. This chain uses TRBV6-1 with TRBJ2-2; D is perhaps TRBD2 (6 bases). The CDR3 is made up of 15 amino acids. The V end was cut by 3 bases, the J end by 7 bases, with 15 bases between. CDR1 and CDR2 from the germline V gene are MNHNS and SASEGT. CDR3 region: CASSEFTGGIGELFF. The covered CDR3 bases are TGTGCCAGCAGTGAGTTTACAGGAGGGATCGGGGAG.

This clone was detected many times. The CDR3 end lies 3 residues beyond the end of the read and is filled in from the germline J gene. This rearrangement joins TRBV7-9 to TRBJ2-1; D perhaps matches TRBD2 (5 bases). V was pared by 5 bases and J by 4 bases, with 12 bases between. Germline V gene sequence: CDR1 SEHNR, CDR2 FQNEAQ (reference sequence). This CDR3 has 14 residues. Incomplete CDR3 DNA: TGTGCCAGCAGCGTAGGACTTCTTTACAATGAG. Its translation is CASSVGLLYNE. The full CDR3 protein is CASSVGLLYNEQFF.

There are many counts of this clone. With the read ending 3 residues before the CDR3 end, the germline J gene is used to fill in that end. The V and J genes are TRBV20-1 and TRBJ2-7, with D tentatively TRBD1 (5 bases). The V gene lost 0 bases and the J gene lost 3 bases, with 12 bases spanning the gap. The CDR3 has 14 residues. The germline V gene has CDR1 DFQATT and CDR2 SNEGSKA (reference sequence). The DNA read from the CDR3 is TGCAGTGCTAGAGAAGGGGTTTGGAGCTACGAG. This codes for CSAREGVWSYE. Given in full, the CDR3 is CSAREGVWSYEQYF.

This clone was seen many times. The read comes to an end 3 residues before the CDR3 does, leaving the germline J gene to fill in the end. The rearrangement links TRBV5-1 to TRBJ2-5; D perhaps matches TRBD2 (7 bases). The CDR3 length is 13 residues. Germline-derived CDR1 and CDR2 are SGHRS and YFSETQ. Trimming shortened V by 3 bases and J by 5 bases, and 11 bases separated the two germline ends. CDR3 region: CASSSRGGETQYF. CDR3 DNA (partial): TGCGCCAGCAGCTCAAGGGGGGGGGAGACC. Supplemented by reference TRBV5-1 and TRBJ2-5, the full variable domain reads KAGVTQTPRYLIKTRGQQVTLSCSPISGHRSVSWYQQTPGQGLQFLFEYFSETQRNKGNFPGRFSGRQFSNSRSEMNVSTLELGDSALYLCASSSRGGETQYFGPGTRLLVL.

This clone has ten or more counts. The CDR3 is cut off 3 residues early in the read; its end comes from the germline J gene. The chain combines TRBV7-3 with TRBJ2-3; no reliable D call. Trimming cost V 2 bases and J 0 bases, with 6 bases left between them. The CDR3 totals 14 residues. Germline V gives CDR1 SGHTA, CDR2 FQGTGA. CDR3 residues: CASSLYRSTDTQYF. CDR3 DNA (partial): TGTGCCAGCAGCTTATACAGAAGCACAGATACG.